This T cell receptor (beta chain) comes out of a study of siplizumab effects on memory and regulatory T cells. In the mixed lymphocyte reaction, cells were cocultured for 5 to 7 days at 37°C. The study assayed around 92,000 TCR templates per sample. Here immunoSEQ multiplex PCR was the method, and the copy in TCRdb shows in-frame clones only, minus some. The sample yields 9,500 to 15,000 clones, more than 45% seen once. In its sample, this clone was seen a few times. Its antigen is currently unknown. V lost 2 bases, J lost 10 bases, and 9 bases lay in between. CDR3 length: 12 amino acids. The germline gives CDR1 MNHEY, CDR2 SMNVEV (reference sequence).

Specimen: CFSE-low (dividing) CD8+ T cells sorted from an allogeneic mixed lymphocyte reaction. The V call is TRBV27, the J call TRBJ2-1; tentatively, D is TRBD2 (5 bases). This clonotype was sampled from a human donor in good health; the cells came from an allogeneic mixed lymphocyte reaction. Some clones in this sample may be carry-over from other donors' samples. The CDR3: CASSLLSGEQFF. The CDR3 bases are TGTGCCAGCAGTTTACTGTCGGGAGAGCAGTTCTTC.